This passage covers 30 T cell receptor beta chains from one sample sequenced in a study of OX40 agonist ivuxolimab in advanced cancers. The repertoire was sequenced with immunoSEQ multiplex PCR; TCRdb's copy has only in-frame clones and lacks some. The table has about 62,000 clones, around 74% seen once. The material was CD4+ or CD8+ T cells sorted from blood, obtained in a trial of the OX40 agonist ivuxolimab. The receptors were sampled from an adult with an advanced solid tumor such as melanoma, head and neck, liver or kidney cancer.

This chain joins TRBV7-9 and TRBJ2-2; 8 positions match TRBD2. CDR1 is SEHNR, CDR2 FQNEAQ, per germline (reference sequence). CDR3 size: 14 residues. V shed 5 bases, J shed 7 bases, and the junction held 6 bases outside the gene matches. The CDR3: CASSPGLASGELFF. As DNA, the CDR3 is TGTGCCAGCAGCCCCGGACTAGCCAGCGGGGAGCTGTTTTTT.

The chain is built from TRBV7-6 and TRBJ1-1; 7 bases are a match to TRBD1. The J segment lost 5 bases and the V segment lost 4 bases, leaving 10 bases of the junction unmatched. Germline loops: CDR1 SGHVS, CDR2 FNYEAQ. The CDR3 is 15 amino acids. The CDR3 nucleotides are TGTGCCAGCAGCTCCACAGGGGAAAAGCGGACTGAAGCTTTCTTT. Its protein product is CASSSTGEKRTEAFF. Using reference TRBV7-6 and TRBJ1-1 for the parts outside the CDR3, the full variable domain is GAGVSQSPRYKVTKRGQDVALRCDPISGHVSLYWYRQALGQGPEFLTYFNYEAQQDKSGLPNDRFSAERPEGSISTLTIQRTEQRDSAMYRCASSSTGEKRTEAFFGQGTRLTVV.

A single count supports this clone. The rearrangement joins TRBV7-2 to TRBJ2-3, with 7 bases aligning to TRBD1. The germline gives CDR1 SGHTA, CDR2 FQGNSA. The V gene end was trimmed by 3 bases and the J gene end by 10 bases; junction bases not matched to a gene: 7. The CDR3 spans 13 residues. The CDR3 DNA reads as TGTGCCAGCAGCTTGATGGAAGGGGGCTCGCAGTATTTT. Protein product: CASSLMEGGSQYF.

The chain employs TRBV6-5 and TRBJ2-7, with TRBD2 identical over 7 bases. Germline CDR1 and CDR2: MNHEY and SVGAGI. The CDR3 has 12 amino acids. Unmatched junction bases numbered 7, after V lost 11 bases and J lost 3 bases. The CDR3 reads CAVSGGSYEQYF. The CDR3 region has the DNA TGTGCCGTCTCTGGCGGGAGCTACGAGCAGTACTTC.

The gene calls are TRBV7-9 and TRBJ2-3; 8 nucleotides line up with TRBD2. The CDR3 consists of 17 residues. From germline, CDR1 is SEHNR and CDR2 FQNEAQ (reference sequence). With 4 bases clipped from V and 0 bases from J, the junction kept 9 bases outside the gene matches. The CDR3 region is CASSSIGGGHSTDTQYF. In DNA form, the CDR3 reads TGTGCCAGCAGCTCCATCGGCGGGGGGCACAGCACAGATACGCAGTATTTT.

This chain joins TRBV5-1 and TRBJ1-2; D is undetermined. The V end lost 0 bases, the J end lost 1 base, and 7 bases lay between the germline ends. The germline gives CDR1 SGHRS, CDR2 YFSETQ. The CDR3 length is 14 residues. The CDR3 loop reads CASSLAAVNYGYTF. The CDR3 DNA is TGCGCCAGCAGCTTGGCCGCCGTTAACTATGGCTACACCTTC.

V gene TRBV7-3 combines with J gene TRBJ2-1; tentatively, D is TRBD2 (5 bases). The V end was cut by 5 bases, the J end by 9 bases, with 14 bases between. CDR1 and CDR2 (germline): SGHTA, FQGTGA. CDR3 length: 13 amino acids. The CDR3 DNA reads as TGTGCCAGCAGCCTGCAACACAGCGGTGAGCAGTTCTTC. Encoded protein: CASSLQHSGEQFF.

The gene calls are TRBV6-5 and TRBJ2-7; 8 bases are shared with TRBD2. The junction had 4 bases not matched to a gene; V was cut back by 3 bases and J by 3 bases. The germline gives CDR1 MNHEY, CDR2 SVGAGI. The CDR3 totals 14 residues. This CDR3 is CASSYSREGYEQYF. DNA for the CDR3: TGTGCCAGCAGTTATTCCCGGGAGGGCTACGAGCAGTACTTC.

This chain uses TRBV21-1 with TRBJ2-5. TRBV21-1 is deemed a pseudogene. The CDR3 loop spans 15 amino acids. The CDR3 nucleotides are TGTGCCAGCAGCAAAGTGCCAGGGGAGGAAGAGACCCAGTACTTC. Its protein is CASSKVPGEEETQYF.

This clone was recorded a few times. The CDR3 here is CATSRGSLIYQPQHF. The CDR3 DNA reads TGTGCCACCAGCAGAGGTAGTCTAATCTATCAGCCCCAGCATTTT. The rearrangement joins TRBV15 to TRBJ1-5; the D is unclear. CDR3 length: 15 amino acids. V dropped 1 base and J dropped 5 bases, with 12 bases sitting between them. Germline CDR1 and CDR2: LNHNV and YYDKDF (reference sequence).

The J gene is TRBJ1-2, the V gene TRBV7-2; no definite D call. Per the germline V gene, CDR1 is SGHTA and CDR2 is FQGNSA. The V end was cut by 3 bases, the J end by 5 bases, with 10 bases between. CDR3 length: 13 amino acids. The CDR3 coding sequence is TGTGCCAGCAGCTTGGCCGAGGGTTATGGCTACACCTTC. Amino acid sequence: CASSLAEGYGYTF.

The count of this clone is one. The chain is built from TRBV28 and TRBJ1-1; D is undetermined. Trimming took 2 bases from V and 1 from J, leaving 2 bases between them. CDR3 size: 12 residues. Germline V lookup: CDR1 MDHEN, CDR2 SYDVKM. CDR3 amino acids: CASSLPNTEAFF. Here the CDR3 DNA reads TGTGCCAGCAGTTTACCGAACACTGAAGCTTTCTTT. Supplemented by reference TRBV28 and TRBJ1-1, the full variable domain reads DVKVTQSSRYLVKRTGEKVFLECVQDMDHENMFWYRQDPGLGLRLIYFSYDVKMKEKGDIPEGYSVSREKKERFSLILESASTNQTSMYLCASSLPNTEAFFGQGTRLTVV.

The V and J genes are TRBV7-7 and TRBJ1-5; TRBD1 aligns across 8 bases. J lost 2 bases, V lost 5 bases, and 8 bases had no gene match. This CDR3 region has 16 residues. Germline lookup yields CDR1 SSHAT and CDR2 FNYEAQ (reference sequence). The CDR3 DNA reads TGTGCCAGCAGCAGGCGGACAGGGTTTGGCAATCAGCCCCAGCATTTT. Translated, it gives CASSRRTGFGNQPQHF.

The genes are TRBV9 and TRBJ2-3; the D gene is possibly TRBD1 (6 bases). Germline CDR1 is SGDLS and CDR2 is YYNGEE. The CDR3 runs to 15 residues. Trimming took 3 bases from V and 4 from J, leaving 15 bases between them. CDR3 in amino acids: CASSGSTGPADTQYF. CDR3 bases: TGTGCCAGCAGCGGAAGTACAGGGCCCGCAGATACGCAGTATTTT.

The chain carries TRBV6-5 and TRBJ1-1; D not certain. The CDR3 extends over 13 amino acids. Germline V gene lookup returns CDR1 MNHEY and CDR2 SVGAGI. The germline V and J ends were trimmed by 5 bases and 0 bases, with 7 bases remaining between them. CDR3 residues: CASSENLNTEAFF. The CDR3 DNA is TGTGCCAGCAGTGAGAACCTGAACACTGAAGCTTTCTTT.

The CDR3 reads CASSIAPSQRTETQYF. The CDR3 DNA sequence: TGTGCCAGTAGTATAGCCCCATCACAGAGAACGGAGACCCAGTACTTC. The gene calls are TRBV19 and TRBJ2-5; D unresolved. CDR1 LNHDA and CDR2 SQIVND come from the germline V gene (reference sequence). Deletions cut 1 base from V and 5 bases from J, with 17 bases between. The CDR3 covers 16 residues. The whole variable domain, remainder taken from reference TRBV19 and TRBJ2-5, is DGGITQSPKYLFRKEGQNVTLSCEQNLNHDAMYWYRQDPGQGLRLIYYSQIVNDFQKGDIAEGYSVSREKKESFPLTVTSAQKNPTAFYLCASSIAPSQRTETQYFGPGTRLLVL.

The rearrangement uses TRBV4-1 and TRBJ2-7, with a weak D call TRBD1 (5 bases). V lost 0 bases and J 3 bases, leaving 9 bases between the germline ends. CDR3 length equals 14 residues. The germline V gene encodes CDR1 MGHRA and CDR2 YSYEKL. The CDR3 DNA sequence: TGCGCCAGCAGCCAAGACGCCAGGGACTACGAGCAGTACTTC. Amino acids: CASSQDARDYEQYF.

This clone has just a few counts. The chain is built from TRBV10-3 and TRBJ2-1, with no clear D. V was clipped by 10 bases and J by 8 bases, with 15 bases between them. From germline, CDR1 is ENHRY and CDR2 SYGVKD. The CDR3 runs to 12 residues. CDR3 residues: CATRPDPDEQFF. CDR3 DNA: TGTGCCACCCGCCCCGACCCGGATGAGCAGTTCTTC.

This sequence joins TRBV4-3 and TRBJ2-7; 8 nucleotides align to TRBD1. Unmatched junction bases numbered 5, after V lost 0 bases and J lost 4 bases. Germline V gene sequence: CDR1 LGHNA, CDR2 YSLEER. CDR3 size: 15 residues. The CDR3 region has the DNA TGCGCCAGCAGCCAAGATTGGCAGGGGGCTTACGAGCAGTACTTC. It is translated as CASSQDWQGAYEQYF.

This clone showed up just a few times. V and J are TRBV7-3 and TRBJ2-3; 11 nucleotides align to TRBD2. The ends lost 5 bases at V and 2 bases at J; junction bases unmatched: 6. This CDR3 contains 16 residues. CDR1 SGHTA and CDR2 FQGTGA come from the germline V gene. CDR3 loop: CASSPETSGDTDTQYF. CDR3 nucleotides: TGTGCCAGCAGCCCGGAGACTAGCGGGGACACAGATACGCAGTATTTT.

The V and J genes are TRBV7-9 and TRBJ1-2; perhaps TRBD1 as D (6 bases). Trimming left V 2 bases short and J 0 bases short, with 13 bases between. Per the germline V gene, CDR1 is SEHNR and CDR2 is FQNEAQ (reference sequence). There are 16 residues in the CDR3. CDR3 nucleotides: TGTGCCAGCAGCTTAAACCACAGGGACGCTAACTATGGCTACACCTTC. Translating it yields CASSLNHRDANYGYTF. Full variable domain (remainder filled in from reference TRBV7-9 and TRBJ1-2): DTGVSQNPRHKITKRGQNVTFRCDPISEHNRLYWYRQTLGQGPEFLTYFQNEAQLEKSRLLSDRFSAERPKGSFSTLEIQRTEQGDSAMYLCASSLNHRDANYGYTFGSGTRLTVV.

The rearrangement uses TRBV7-2 and TRBJ1-1; D remains ambiguous. CDR1 is SGHTA and CDR2 is FQGNSA in the germline V gene. V dropped 2 bases and J dropped 4 bases, with 5 bases sitting between them. The CDR3 spans 12 residues. CDR3 DNA sequence: TGTGCCAGCAGCTTACTTTCCACTGAAGCTTTCTTT. Its protein is CASSLLSTEAFF.

This chain links TRBV19 with TRBJ2-7; weak D call: TRBD1 (6 bases). V lost 0 bases to trimming and J lost 7 bases, with 13 bases between them. CDR3 length equals 14 residues. The germline V gene encodes CDR1 LNHDA and CDR2 SQIVND (reference sequence). The CDR3 DNA is TGTGCCAGTAGTATAGATCCAGGGGAAAATGAGCAGTACTTC. This translates into CASSIDPGENEQYF. The whole variable domain, remainder taken from reference TRBV19 and TRBJ2-7, is DGGITQSPKYLFRKEGQNVTLSCEQNLNHDAMYWYRQDPGQGLRLIYYSQIVNDFQKGDIAEGYSVSREKKESFPLTVTSAQKNPTAFYLCASSIDPGENEQYFGPGTRLTVT.

J is TRBJ2-5 and V is TRBV7-2, with 7 bases that match TRBD1. V lost 3 bases to trimming and J lost 3 bases; unmatched junction nucleotides: 13. The CDR3 covers 17 residues. In germline, CDR1 is SGHTA, CDR2 FQGNSA. The CDR3 protein is CASSFDRVEPIEETQYF. The CDR3 DNA is TGTGCCAGCAGCTTTGACAGGGTCGAACCTATTGAAGAGACCCAGTACTTC.

The count of this clone is one. The rearrangement joins TRBV7-9 to TRBJ1-4; D is ambiguous. Germline loops: CDR1 SEHNR, CDR2 FQNEAQ (reference sequence). This CDR3 spans 16 amino acids. V was pared by 5 bases and J by 2 bases, with 15 bases between. The CDR3 coding sequence is TGTGCCAGCAGCCCCACTCCGGCTAGGACTAATGAAAAACTGTTTTTT. This translates into CASSPTPARTNEKLFF.

J is TRBJ1-5 and V is TRBV19, with a tentative D call TRBD1 (6 bases). There are 17 residues in the CDR3. V was clipped by 6 bases and J by 2 bases, with 20 bases between them. From germline, CDR1 is LNHDA and CDR2 SQIVND (reference sequence). The CDR3 sequence is CASSGGRGIRGNQPQHF. The CDR3 region has the DNA TGTGCCAGTAGCGGCGGCAGGGGAATTCGAGGCAATCAGCCCCAGCATTTT.

The chain carries TRBV7-6 and TRBJ2-7, with 12 nucleotides matching TRBD2. This CDR3 is 16 amino acids long. V gave up 4 bases and J gave up 2 bases; unmatched junction bases: 6. Germline lookup yields CDR1 SGHVS and CDR2 FNYEAQ. CDR3 coding DNA: TGTGCCAGCAGCTCCCGAACTAGCGGGGGGACCTACGAGCAGTACTTC. Its protein is CASSSRTSGGTYEQYF.

This clone showed up just once. The chain joins TRBV11-2 to TRBJ2-1, with D uncertain. Germline V gives CDR1 SGHAT, CDR2 FQNNGV. Trimming shortened V by 3 bases and J by 6 bases, and 9 bases separated the two germline ends. The CDR3 sequence is 13 residues long. The CDR3 region is CASSFGRLNEQFF. Written as DNA, the CDR3 is TGTGCCAGCAGCTTCGGACGGCTCAATGAGCAGTTCTTC.

The V and J genes are TRBV7-9 and TRBJ1-1; 7 bases agree with TRBD1. The junction had 4 bases not matched to a gene; V was cut back by 6 bases and J by 0 bases. The germline CDR1 and CDR2 sequences are SEHNR and FQNEAQ (reference sequence). This CDR3 spans 14 amino acids. CDR3: CASRETGMNTEAFF. The CDR3 DNA follows: TGTGCCAGCAGAGAGACAGGGATGAACACTGAAGCTTTCTTT.

This chain links TRBV27 with TRBJ2-3; D unresolved. CDR1 is MNHEY and CDR2 is SMNVEV in the germline V gene (reference sequence). This CDR3 is built from 14 residues. V was shortened by 8 bases and J by 0 bases, with 12 bases between the two germline ends. The CDR3 nucleotides are TGTGCCAGCTCAAGAGTAATAAGCACAGATACGCAGTATTTT. This gives the protein CASSRVISTDTQYF.